This T cell receptor (beta chain) appears in the sequencing data of a study of post-analysis software for immune sequencing data. Study-level points and caveats: TRBV5-6, TRBV5-1 and TRBV20-1 belonged to a set of roughly 5 TRBV segments that were more frequent in patients than controls. Relative to controls, patients with multiple sclerosis showed significantly lower normalized Chao1 diversity. Under F measure analysis, samples from one preparation batch co-clustered strongly.

In this sample, this clonotype turned up a few times. Antigen unknown. Germline CDR1 is SQVTM and CDR2 is ANQGSEA. The CDR3 covers 13 residues. V lost 8 bases to trimming and J lost 2 bases; unmatched junction nucleotides: 6. Unique molecular identifiers were carried by the TCR beta cDNA libraries. Researchers reported 550,000 or so cDNA molecules coming from around 1 to 10 million T cells. Each CDR3 protein gets one entry after TCRdb re-called the PCR reads with MiXCR. There are around 500,000 distinct CDR3 sequences in the sample; around 31% occur only once, and less than 6% lies in the top ten. The chain joins TRBV29-1 to TRBJ1-5, with TRBD1 matching over 7 bases. The sequence came from a girl aged 2 to 17 with multiple sclerosis. Sequencing was performed on blood. CDR3 in amino acids: CSYDRAGNQPQHF. The CDR3, as DNA: TGCAGCTACGACAGGGCGGGCAATCAGCCCCAGCATTTT.